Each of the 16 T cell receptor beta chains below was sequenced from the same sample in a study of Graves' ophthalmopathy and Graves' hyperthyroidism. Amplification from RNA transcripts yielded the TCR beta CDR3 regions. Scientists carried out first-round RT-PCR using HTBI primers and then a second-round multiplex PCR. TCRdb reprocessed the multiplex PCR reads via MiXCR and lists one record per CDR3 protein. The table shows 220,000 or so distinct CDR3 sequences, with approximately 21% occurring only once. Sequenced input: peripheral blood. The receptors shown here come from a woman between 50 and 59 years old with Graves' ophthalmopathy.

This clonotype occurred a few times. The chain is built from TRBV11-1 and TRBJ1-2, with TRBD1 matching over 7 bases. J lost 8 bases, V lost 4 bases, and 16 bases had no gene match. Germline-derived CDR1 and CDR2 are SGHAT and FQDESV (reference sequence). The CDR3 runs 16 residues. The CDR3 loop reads CASSSIQGSHGFGYTF. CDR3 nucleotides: TGTGCCAGCAGCTCTATACAGGGGTCCCATGGGTTCGGCTACACCTTC. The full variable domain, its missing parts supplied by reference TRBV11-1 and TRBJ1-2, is EAEVAQSPRYKITEKSQAVAFWCDPISGHATLYWYRQILGQGPELLVQFQDESVVDDSQLPKDRFSAERLKGVDSTLKIQPAELGDSAMYLCASSSIQGSHGFGYTFGSGTRLTVV.

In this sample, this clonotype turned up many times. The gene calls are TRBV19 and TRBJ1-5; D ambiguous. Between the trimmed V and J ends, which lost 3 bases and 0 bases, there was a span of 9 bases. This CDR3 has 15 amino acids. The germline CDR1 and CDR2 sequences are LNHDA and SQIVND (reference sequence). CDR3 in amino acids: CASSMGGYSNQPQHF. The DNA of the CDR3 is TGTGCCAGTAGTATGGGAGGTTATAGCAATCAGCCCCAGCATTTT.

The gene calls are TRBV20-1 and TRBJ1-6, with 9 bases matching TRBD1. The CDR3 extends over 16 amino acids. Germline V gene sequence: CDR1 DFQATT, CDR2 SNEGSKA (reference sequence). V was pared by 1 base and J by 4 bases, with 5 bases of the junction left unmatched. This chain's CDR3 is CSARAKGQGYNSPLHF. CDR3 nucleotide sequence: TGCAGTGCTAGAGCTAAAGGACAGGGGTATAATTCACCCCTCCACTTT.

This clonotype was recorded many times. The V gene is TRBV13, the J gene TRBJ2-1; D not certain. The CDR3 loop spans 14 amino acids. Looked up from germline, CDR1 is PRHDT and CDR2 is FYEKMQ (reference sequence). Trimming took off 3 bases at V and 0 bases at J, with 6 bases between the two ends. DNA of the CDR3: TGTGCCAGCAGCTTGCCTAGCTCCTACAATGAGCAGTTCTTC. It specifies CASSLPSSYNEQFF.

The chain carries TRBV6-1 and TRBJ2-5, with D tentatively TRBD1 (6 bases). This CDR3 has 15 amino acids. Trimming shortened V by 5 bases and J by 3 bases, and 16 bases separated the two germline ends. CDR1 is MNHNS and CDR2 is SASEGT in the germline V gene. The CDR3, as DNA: TGTGCCAGCAGTCAAAGGTCGACAGGCAAAGAGACCCAGTACTTC. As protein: CASSQRSTGKETQYF.

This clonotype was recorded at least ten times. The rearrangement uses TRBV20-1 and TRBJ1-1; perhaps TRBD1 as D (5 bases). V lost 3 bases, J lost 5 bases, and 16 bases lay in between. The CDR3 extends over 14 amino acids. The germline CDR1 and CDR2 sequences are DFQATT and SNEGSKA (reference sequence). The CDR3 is CSARYRGGITEAFF. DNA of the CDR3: TGCAGTGCTAGGTATCGGGGGGGGATTACTGAAGCTTTCTTT.

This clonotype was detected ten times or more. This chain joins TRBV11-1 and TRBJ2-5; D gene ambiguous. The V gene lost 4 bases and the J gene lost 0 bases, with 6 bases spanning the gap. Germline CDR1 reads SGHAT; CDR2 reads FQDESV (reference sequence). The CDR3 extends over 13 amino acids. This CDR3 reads CASSSDYQETQYF. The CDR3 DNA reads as TGTGCCAGCAGCTCCGACTACCAAGAGACCCAGTACTTC.

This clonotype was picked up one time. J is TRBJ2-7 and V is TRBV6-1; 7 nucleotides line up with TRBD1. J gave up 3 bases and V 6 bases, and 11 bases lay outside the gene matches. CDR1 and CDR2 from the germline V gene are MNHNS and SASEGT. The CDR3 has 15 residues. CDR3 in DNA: TGTGCCAGCAGAGTAGGGGGCACAGGAGACTACGAGCAGTACTTC. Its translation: CASRVGGTGDYEQYF.

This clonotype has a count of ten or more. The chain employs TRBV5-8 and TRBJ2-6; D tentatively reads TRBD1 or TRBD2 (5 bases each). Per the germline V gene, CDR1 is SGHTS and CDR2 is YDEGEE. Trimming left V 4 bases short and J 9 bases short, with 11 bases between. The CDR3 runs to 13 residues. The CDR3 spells CASSPGTLNVLTF. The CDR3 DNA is TGTGCCAGCAGCCCAGGGACCCTCAACGTCCTGACTTTC.

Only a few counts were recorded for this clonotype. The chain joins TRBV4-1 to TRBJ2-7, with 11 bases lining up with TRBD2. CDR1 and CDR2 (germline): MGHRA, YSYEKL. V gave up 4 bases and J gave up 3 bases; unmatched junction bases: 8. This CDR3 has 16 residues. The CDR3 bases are TGCGCCAGCAGCCCCCCCGGGACTAGCGGACTCTACGAGCAGTACTTC. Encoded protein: CASSPPGTSGLYEQYF.

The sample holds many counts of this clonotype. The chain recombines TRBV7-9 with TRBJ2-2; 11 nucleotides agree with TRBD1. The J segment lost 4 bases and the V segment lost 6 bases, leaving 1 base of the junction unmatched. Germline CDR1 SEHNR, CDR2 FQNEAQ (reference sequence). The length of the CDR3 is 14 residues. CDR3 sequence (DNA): TGTGCCAGCAGAGGGACAGGGGGCACCGGGGAGCTGTTTTTT. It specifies CASRGTGGTGELFF. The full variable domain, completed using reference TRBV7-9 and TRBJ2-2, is DTGVSQNPRHKITKRGQNVTFRCDPISEHNRLYWYRQTLGQGPEFLTYFQNEAQLEKSRLLSDRFSAERPKGSFSTLEIQRTEQGDSAMYLCASRGTGGTGELFFGEGSRLTVL.

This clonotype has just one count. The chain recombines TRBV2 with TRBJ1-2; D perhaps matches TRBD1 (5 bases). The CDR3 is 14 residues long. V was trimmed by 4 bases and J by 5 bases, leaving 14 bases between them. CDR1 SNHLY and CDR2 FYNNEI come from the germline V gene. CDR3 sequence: CASSVGQASYGYTF. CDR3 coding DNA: TGTGCCAGCAGTGTGGGGCAGGCCTCTTATGGCTACACCTTC.

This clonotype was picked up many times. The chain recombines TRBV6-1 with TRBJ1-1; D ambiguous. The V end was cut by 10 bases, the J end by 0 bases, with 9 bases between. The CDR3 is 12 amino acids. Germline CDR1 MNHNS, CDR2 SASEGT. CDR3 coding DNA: TGTGCCATCGCCAAGTTGAACACTGAAGCTTTCTTT. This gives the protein CAIAKLNTEAFF.

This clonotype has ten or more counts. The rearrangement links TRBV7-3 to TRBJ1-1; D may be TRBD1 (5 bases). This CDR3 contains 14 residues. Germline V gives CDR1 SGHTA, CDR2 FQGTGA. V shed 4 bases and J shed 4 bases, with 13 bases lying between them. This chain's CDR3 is CASSSGAGVTEAFF. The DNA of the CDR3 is TGTGCCAGCAGCTCAGGAGCGGGGGTCACTGAAGCTTTCTTT.

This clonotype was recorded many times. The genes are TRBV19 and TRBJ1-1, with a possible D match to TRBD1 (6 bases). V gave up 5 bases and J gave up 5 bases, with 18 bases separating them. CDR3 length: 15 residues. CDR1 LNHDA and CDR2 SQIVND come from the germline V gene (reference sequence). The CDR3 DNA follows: TGTGCCAGTAGTCTCAACAGGGTCGGAAGAACTGAAGCTTTCTTT. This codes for CASSLNRVGRTEAFF.

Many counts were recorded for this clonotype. The DNA for the CDR3 is TGCAGTGCTAGGTACTGGAACCAAGAGACCCAGTACTTC. Protein: CSARYWNQETQYF. The chain is built from TRBV20-1 and TRBJ2-5; D remains unclear. The CDR3 is 13 residues long. V was pared by 3 bases and J by 0 bases, with 8 bases between. Germline values: CDR1 DFQATT, CDR2 SNEGSKA (reference sequence).